The clone carrying this T cell receptor (beta chain) was recorded a few times. Its target is not known. Treatment given: oral pan-JAK inhibitor, 5-10 mg twice daily. This record belongs to a study of CD8+ T cells in alopecia areata. General observations from the study: Resident alphabeta T cells of normal skin are also sequenced in scalp samples.

The V end was cut by 0 bases, the J end by 1 base, with 7 bases between. The CDR3 sequence is 14 residues long. The germline CDR1 and CDR2 sequences are SGHRS and YFSETQ. It was cDNA, reverse transcribed from extracted RNA, that served as the sequencing template. Produced via immunoSEQ multiplex PCR; TCRdb's table is partial and in-frame only. Here the sample spans approximately 190,000 clones, roughly 64% being singletons. The origin of this receptor is a human donor with alopecia areata. This rearrangement joins TRBV5-1 to TRBJ1-1, with unresolved D. The sample was CD4+ T cells sorted from blood, taken at week 24, from a patient treated with tofacitinib. CDR3 sequence (DNA): TGCGCCAGCAGCTTGGACACATCGAACACTGAAGCTTTCTTT. It is translated as CASSLDTSNTEAFF.